The subject of this entry is one T cell receptor beta chain. Compared with germline, one end of the junction differs, possibly owing to a read error. The data were obtained in a study of blood T cell repertoires in COVID-19. In germline, CDR1 is KGHSH, CDR2 LQKENI. The CDR3 runs 13 residues. Under the authors' procedure: Nucleated cell number was recorded as an estimate derived from reference gene primer amplification. Only in-frame clones appear in the TCRdb table, and some are missing; sequencing was by immunoSEQ multiplex PCR. The DNA was the basis for D and trimming; V, J and clone size are from that table. Among more than 120,000 clones, over 70% were seen once, and the ten largest hold 37%.

This chain uses TRBV18 with TRBJ1-1, with TRBD1 matching 9 bases. The sequence derives from a man aged 50 to 59 who had recovered from COVID-19. The sequenced sample was peripheral blood. The CDR3 loop is CASSPGQGTETFF. The DNA of the CDR3 is TGTGCCAGCTCACCGGGACAGGGAACTGAAACTTTCTTT.